This T cell receptor (beta chain) appears in the sequencing data of a study of blood T cell repertoires in COVID-19. The CDR3 runs to 15 residues. V lost 6 bases, J lost 3 bases, and 16 bases lay in between. Germline CDR1 is SNHLY and CDR2 is FYNNEI. TCRdb's copy holds only in-frame clones and misses some; the assay was immunoSEQ multiplex PCR. The sample records around 190,000 clones, around 80% being singletons. Sequencing was performed on peripheral blood. This clonotype was sampled from a human donor in a cohort sampled during active COVID-19. The J gene is TRBJ2-3, the V gene TRBV2; the D gene is possibly TRBD1 (6 bases). The CDR3 loop reads CASRLQGTRTDTQYF. The DNA for the CDR3 is TGTGCCAGCAGGTTACAGGGTACTAGAACAGATACGCAGTATTTT.